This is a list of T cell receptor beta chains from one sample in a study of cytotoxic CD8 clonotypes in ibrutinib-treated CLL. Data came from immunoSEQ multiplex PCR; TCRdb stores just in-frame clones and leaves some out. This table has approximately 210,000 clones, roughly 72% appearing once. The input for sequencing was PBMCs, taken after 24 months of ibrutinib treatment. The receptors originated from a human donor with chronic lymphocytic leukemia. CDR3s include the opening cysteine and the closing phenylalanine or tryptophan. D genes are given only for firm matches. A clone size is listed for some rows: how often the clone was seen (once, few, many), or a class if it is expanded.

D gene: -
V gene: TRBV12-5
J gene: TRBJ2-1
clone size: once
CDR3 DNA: TGTGCTAGTGGTTTGGAAAACATCTATGAGCAGTTCTTC
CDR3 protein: CASGLENIYEQFF

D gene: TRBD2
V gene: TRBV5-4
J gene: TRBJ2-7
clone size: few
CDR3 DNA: TGTGCCAGCAGCCCATCGGTAGTAGCGGGAGGGGACGAGCAGTACTTC
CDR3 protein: CASSPSVVAGGDEQYF

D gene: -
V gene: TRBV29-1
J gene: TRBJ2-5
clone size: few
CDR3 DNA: TGCAGCGTTGATCCCCCCGAAGAGACCCAGTACTTC
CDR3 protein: CSVDPPEETQYF

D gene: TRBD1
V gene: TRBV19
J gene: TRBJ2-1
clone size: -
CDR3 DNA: TGTGCCAGTAGTATCGGGACAGGGGTGAATATCTACAATGAGCAGTTCTTC
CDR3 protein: CASSIGTGVNIYNEQFF

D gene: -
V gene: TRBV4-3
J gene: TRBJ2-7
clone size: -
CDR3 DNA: TGCGCCAGCAGCCAAAGAGCAGGGGTCGAGCAGTACTTC
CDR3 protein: CASSQRAGVEQYF

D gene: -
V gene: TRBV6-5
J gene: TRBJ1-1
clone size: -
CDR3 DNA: TGTGCCAGCGTTAGAGCGCGGGACACTGAAGCTTTCTTT
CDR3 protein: CASVRARDTEAFF

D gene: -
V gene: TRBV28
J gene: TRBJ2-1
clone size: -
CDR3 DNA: TGTGCCAGCAGTCCGCATTGGAAGAATGAGCAGTTCTTC
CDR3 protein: CASSPHWKNEQFF

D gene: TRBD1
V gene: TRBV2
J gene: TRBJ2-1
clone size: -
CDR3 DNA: TGTGCCACACAGGGGAATGAGCAGTTCTTC
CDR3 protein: CATQGNEQFF

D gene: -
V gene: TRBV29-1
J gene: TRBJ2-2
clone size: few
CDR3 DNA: TGCAGCGCCGCCCTAGACGGGGAGCTGTTTTTT
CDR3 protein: CSAALDGELFF

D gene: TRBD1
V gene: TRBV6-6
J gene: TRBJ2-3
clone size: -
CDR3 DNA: TGTGCCAGCAGCAGGGGGACCTACACAGATACGCAGTATTTT
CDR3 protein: CASSRGTYTDTQYF

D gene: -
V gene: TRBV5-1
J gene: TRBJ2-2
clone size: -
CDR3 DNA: TGCGCCAGCAGCTTGGGGGTAAACACCGGGGAGCTGTTTTTT
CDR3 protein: CASSLGVNTGELFF

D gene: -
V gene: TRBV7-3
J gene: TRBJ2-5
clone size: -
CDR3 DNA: TGTGCCAGCAGCTTAATCAGTTCGGAGACCCAGTACTTC
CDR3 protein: CASSLISSETQYF

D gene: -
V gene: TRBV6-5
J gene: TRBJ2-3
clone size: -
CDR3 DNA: TGTGCCAGCACATCTGGGGATACGCAGTATTTT
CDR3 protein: CASTSGDTQYF

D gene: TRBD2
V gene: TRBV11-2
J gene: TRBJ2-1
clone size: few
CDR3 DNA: TGTGCCAGCAGCTTCGGACTAGCGGGCCAGTTCTTC
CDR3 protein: CASSFGLAGQFF

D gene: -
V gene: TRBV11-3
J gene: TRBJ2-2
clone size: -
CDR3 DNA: TGTGCCAGCAGCGGATCCAACGGGGAGCTGTTTTTT
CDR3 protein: CASSGSNGELFF

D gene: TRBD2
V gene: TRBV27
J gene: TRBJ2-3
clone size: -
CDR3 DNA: TGTGCCAGCAGTTTGGGGGGGGTCACAGATACGCAGTATTTT
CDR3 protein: CASSLGGVTDTQYF

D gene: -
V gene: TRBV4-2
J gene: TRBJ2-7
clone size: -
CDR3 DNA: TGTGCCAGCAGCCAAGATCCGTATCGTGGGAGGCCCTCCTACGAGCAGTACTTC
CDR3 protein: CASSQDPYRGRPSYEQYF

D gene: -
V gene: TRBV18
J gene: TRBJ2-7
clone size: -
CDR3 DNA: TGTGCCAGCTCAAGTCGCAGCGGTGGCTACGAGCAGTACTTC
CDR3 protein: CASSSRSGGYEQYF

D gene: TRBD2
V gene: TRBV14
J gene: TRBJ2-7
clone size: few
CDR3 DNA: TGTGCCAGCAGCCCTAGCGGGAGTGCCGAGCAGTACTTC
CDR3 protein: CASSPSGSAEQYF

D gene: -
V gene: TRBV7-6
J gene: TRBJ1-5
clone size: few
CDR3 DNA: TGTGCCAGCAGCCCCACAGGTCCCAATCAGCCCCAGCATTTT
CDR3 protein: CASSPTGPNQPQHF

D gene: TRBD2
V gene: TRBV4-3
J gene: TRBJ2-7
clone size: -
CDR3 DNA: TGCGCCAGCAGCCTGGCCGGGACTAGCGCCGAGCAGTACTTC
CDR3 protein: CASSLAGTSAEQYF

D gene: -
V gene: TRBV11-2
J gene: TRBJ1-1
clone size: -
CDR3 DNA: TGTGCCAGCAGCTTGGGGCCGAACACTGAAGCTTTCTTT
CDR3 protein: CASSLGPNTEAFF

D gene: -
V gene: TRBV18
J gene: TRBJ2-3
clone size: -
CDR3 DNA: TGTGCCAGCTCACGGGACACAGATACGCAGTATTTT
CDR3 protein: CASSRDTDTQYF

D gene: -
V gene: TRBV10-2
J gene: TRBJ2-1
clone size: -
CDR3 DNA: TGCGCCAGCAGTGAGCCTGGCAGGGACCACAATGAGCAGTTCTTC
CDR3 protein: CASSEPGRDHNEQFF

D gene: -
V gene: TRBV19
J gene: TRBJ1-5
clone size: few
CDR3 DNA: TGTGCCAGTAGTCGGGTAGGCAATCAGCCCCAGCATTTT
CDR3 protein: CASSRVGNQPQHF

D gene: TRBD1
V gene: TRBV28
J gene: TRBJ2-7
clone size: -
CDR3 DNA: TGTGCCAGCCGGACAGGGTCCTACGAGCAGTACTTC
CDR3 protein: CASRTGSYEQYF

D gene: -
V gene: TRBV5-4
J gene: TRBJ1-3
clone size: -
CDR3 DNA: TGTGCCAGCAGCCAGTTCTTTGGGGAGGGAAACACCATATATTTT
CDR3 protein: CASSQFFGEGNTIYF

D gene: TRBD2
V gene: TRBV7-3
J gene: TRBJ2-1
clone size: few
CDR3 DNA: TGTGCCAGCAGCTTACTAGCGGGAGTTGGGAATGAGCAGTTCTTC
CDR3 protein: CASSLLAGVGNEQFF

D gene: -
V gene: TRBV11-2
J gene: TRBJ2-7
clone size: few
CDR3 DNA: TGTGCCAGCAGCAGCCTTCGGGGGACCTACGAGCAGTACTTC
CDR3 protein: CASSSLRGTYEQYF

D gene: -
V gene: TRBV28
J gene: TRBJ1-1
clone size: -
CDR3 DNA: TGTGCCAGCAAAAGTAGGACACTGAACACTGAAGCTTTCTTT
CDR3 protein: CASKSRTLNTEAFF

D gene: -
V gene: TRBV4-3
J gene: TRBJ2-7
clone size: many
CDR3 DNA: TGCGCCAGCAGCTTGTGGGCCACCGGTCAGCCCCGAGAGTACGAGCAGTACTTC
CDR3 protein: CASSLWATGQPREYEQYF

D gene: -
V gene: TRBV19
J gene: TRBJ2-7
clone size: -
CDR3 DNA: TGTGCCAGTAGTCCCGCAGGCAGAGGCTACGAGCAGTACTTC
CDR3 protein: CASSPAGRGYEQYF

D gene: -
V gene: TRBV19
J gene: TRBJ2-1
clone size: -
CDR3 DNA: TGTGCCAGTAGTTCCCCCGGGATCGGGGGCAATGAGCAGTTCTTC
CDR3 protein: CASSSPGIGGNEQFF

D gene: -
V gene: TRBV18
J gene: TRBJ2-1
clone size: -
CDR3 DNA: TGTGCCAGCTCACCACGGTCCGCAGGGAACTACAATGAGCAGTTCTTC
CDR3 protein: CASSPRSAGNYNEQFF

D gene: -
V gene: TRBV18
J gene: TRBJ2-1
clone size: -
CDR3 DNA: TGTGCCAGCTCACCACCTATTACGGGAGAGAGAGCGGGTTCGGGAAATGAGCAGTTCTTC
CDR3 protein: CASSPPITGERAGSGNEQFF

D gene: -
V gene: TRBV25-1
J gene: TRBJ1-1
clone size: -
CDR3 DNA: TGTGCCAGCAGTGAAGGGGGTTGGGGGACTGAAGCTTTCTTT
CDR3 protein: CASSEGGWGTEAFF

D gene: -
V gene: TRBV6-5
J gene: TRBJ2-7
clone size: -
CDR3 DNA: TGTGCCAGCAGTCATATCCTGACAGATTCCTACGAGCAGTACTTC
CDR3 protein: CASSHILTDSYEQYF

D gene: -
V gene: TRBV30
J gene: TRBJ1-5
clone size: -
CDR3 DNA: TGTGCCTGGAGTCTACAGGGTAGGGATAGCAATCAGCCCCAGCATTTT
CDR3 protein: CAWSLQGRDSNQPQHF

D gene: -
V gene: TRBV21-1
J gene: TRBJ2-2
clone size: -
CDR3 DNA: TGTGCCAGCAGCAAGAGGGCGACGAACACCGGGGAGCTGTTTTTT
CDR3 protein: CASSKRATNTGELFF

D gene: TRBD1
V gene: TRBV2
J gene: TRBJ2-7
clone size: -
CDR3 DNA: TGTGCCAGCAGGATCACCGGGACAGGGGATCGCTACGAGCAGTACTTC
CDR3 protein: CASRITGTGDRYEQYF

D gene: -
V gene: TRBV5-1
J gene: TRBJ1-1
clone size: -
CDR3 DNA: TGCGCCAGCAGCTTGGCGCTGGGGGCGAGGGCTGAAGCTTTCTTT
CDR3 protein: CASSLALGARAEAFF